These T cell receptor beta chains were read from a single sample in a study of blood T cell repertoires in COVID-19. Libraries were prepared by immunoSEQ multiplex PCR; TCRdb keeps only in-frame clonotypes and omits some of them. The table has about 250,000 clones, approximately 90% seen once. The sample was PBMCs or T cells enriched from blood (not recorded which). The receptors come from a woman between 45 and 60 years old who had recovered from COVID-19. CDR3s include the opening cysteine and the closing phenylalanine or tryptophan. Each record gives: D gene, V gene, J gene, clone size, CDR3 DNA, CDR3 protein. A D gene is named only where the DNA matches it firmly. The size field is filled for only some rows; it gives once, few, many or a size class.

D: TRBD1; V: TRBV28; J: TRBJ2-6; size: -; DNA: TGTGCCAGCAGCCGGACAGGGGCTGGGGCCAACGTCCTGACTTTC; CDR3: CASSRTGAGANVLTF
D: -; V: TRBV27; J: TRBJ1-2; size: -; DNA: TGTGCCAGCAGATCCCCAGGCGGGGGCGACTATGGCTACACCTTC; CDR3: CASRSPGGGDYGYTF
D: TRBD1; V: TRBV19; J: TRBJ2-2; size: -; DNA: TGTGCCAGTAGTATCGTCGGTCTGGGCAGGGGGTTTCCCGGGGAGCTGTTTTTT; CDR3: CASSIVGLGRGFPGELFF
D: -; V: TRBV11-1; J: TRBJ1-6; size: -; DNA: TGTGCCAGCGGAACCGTAGGAGGGCTTAATTCACCCCTCCACTTT; CDR3: CASGTVGGLNSPLHF
D: -; V: TRBV7-3; J: TRBJ2-3; size: -; DNA: TGTGCCAGCAGCCCAGGACTGATCACAGATACGCAGTATTTT; CDR3: CASSPGLITDTQYF
D: -; V: TRBV4-2; J: TRBJ1-2; size: -; DNA: TGTGCCAGCAGCCAAGGGGCCGTCCAGTCGAACTATGGCTACACCTTC; CDR3: CASSQGAVQSNYGYTF
D: -; V: TRBV6-1; J: TRBJ2-5; size: few; DNA: TGTGCCAGCAGTGATACCGGGAGTGTGGAGACCCAGTACTTC; CDR3: CASSDTGSVETQYF
D: TRBD2; V: TRBV24-1; J: TRBJ2-3; size: -; DNA: TGTGCCACCAGTAGGGGAGGGACGGATACGCAGTATTTT; CDR3: CATSRGGTDTQYF
D: TRBD1; V: TRBV7-9; J: TRBJ2-1; size: -; DNA: TGTGCCAGCAGCTCAGTACCGGGACAGGACAATGAGCAGTTCTTC; CDR3: CASSSVPGQDNEQFF
D: TRBD1; V: TRBV12-3/TRBV12-4; J: TRBJ2-7; size: -; DNA: TGTGCCAGCAGTTTACAGGGGGCCTACGAGCAGTACTTC; CDR3: CASSLQGAYEQYF
D: TRBD1; V: TRBV28; J: TRBJ1-4; size: once; DNA: TGTGCCAGCAGTTGGACAGGGGGCGGAGGAAAACTGTTTTTT; CDR3: CASSWTGGGGKLFF
D: -; V: TRBV13; J: TRBJ2-7; size: -; DNA: TGTGCCAGCAGCCCCCCTCATAAGACGGGGGAGCAGTACTTC; CDR3: CASSPPHKTGEQYF
D: TRBD1; V: TRBV4-3; J: TRBJ1-6; size: -; DNA: TGCGCCAGCAGCCAAGATTGGGACAGGGGGCTTTCACCCCTCCACTTT; CDR3: CASSQDWDRGLSPLHF
D: -; V: TRBV15; J: TRBJ1-1; size: -; DNA: TGTGCCACCAGCAGAGTCGGGGGGAACACTGAAGCTTTCTTT; CDR3: CATSRVGGNTEAFF
D: TRBD1; V: TRBV24-1; J: TRBJ2-5; size: -; DNA: TGTGCCACCAGTGACCCCGGGACAGGGGTTCAAGAGACCCAGTACTTC; CDR3: CATSDPGTGVQETQYF
D: -; V: TRBV5-1; J: TRBJ1-6; size: -; DNA: TGCGCCAGCAGCTTGGCCGGGGGGGCGCGGTCACCCCTCCACTTT; CDR3: CASSLAGGARSPLHF
D: TRBD1; V: TRBV30; J: TRBJ1-1; size: -; DNA: TGTGCCTGGAGCGAATACAGGGGGACTGAAGCTTTCTTT; CDR3: CAWSEYRGTEAFF
D: -; V: TRBV18; J: TRBJ1-1; size: -; DNA: TGTGCCAGCTCTTCGGACATGAACACTGAAGCTTTCTTT; CDR3: CASSSDMNTEAFF
D: -; V: TRBV7-2; J: TRBJ2-7; size: -; DNA: TGTGCCAGCAGCCGGTTTGACTACGAGCAGTACTTC; CDR3: CASSRFDYEQYF
D: -; V: TRBV18; J: TRBJ1-1; size: -; DNA: TGTGCCAGCTCACCAACTCTTTCGTCTAAGAACACTGAAGCTTTCTTT; CDR3: CASSPTLSSKNTEAFF
D: TRBD2; V: TRBV19; J: TRBJ2-5; size: -; DNA: TGTGCCAGCCGCCGGGGAGGGCTTGGGCAAGAGACCCAGTACTTC; CDR3: CASRRGGLGQETQYF
D: TRBD2; V: TRBV27; J: TRBJ2-1; size: once; DNA: TGTGCCAGCAGTTCCCGACTAGCGGGAACCGATGAGCAGTTCTTC; CDR3: CASSSRLAGTDEQFF
D: -; V: TRBV11-2; J: TRBJ1-1; size: -; DNA: TGTGCCAGCAGCTTAGGAGGGCCACCGGGGACTGAAGCTTTCTTT; CDR3: CASSLGGPPGTEAFF
D: TRBD1; V: TRBV7-9; J: TRBJ1-4; size: -; DNA: TGTGCCAGCAGGACCGCCGGGACAGGGTCTGAAAAACTGTTTTTT; CDR3: CASRTAGTGSEKLFF
D: -; V: TRBV5-1; J: TRBJ2-5; size: -; DNA: TGCGCCAGCAGCTGGAGTGGTAGTCCCTACCAAGAGACCCAGTACTTC; CDR3: CASSWSGSPYQETQYF
D: TRBD1; V: TRBV6-5; J: TRBJ1-5; size: -; DNA: TGTGCCAGCAAGGGGACAGGGGATTATCAGCCCCAGCATTTT; CDR3: CASKGTGDYQPQHF
D: TRBD1; V: TRBV30; J: TRBJ2-1; size: -; DNA: TGTGCCTCGTCAGGACAGGGCCTCTACAATGAGCAGTTCTTC; CDR3: CASSGQGLYNEQFF
D: TRBD1; V: TRBV6-1; J: TRBJ1-2; size: -; DNA: TGTGCCAGCAGTGCACAGGGGTCTCTGAAGGGCTACACCTTC; CDR3: CASSAQGSLKGYTF
D: TRBD2; V: TRBV4-2; J: TRBJ2-1; size: -; DNA: TGTGCCAGCAGCCAACCTAGGCGTGACGCGGGAGGGAATGAGCAGTTCTTC; CDR3: CASSQPRRDAGGNEQFF
D: TRBD1; V: TRBV5-1; J: TRBJ1-6; size: -; DNA: TGCGCCAGCAGCTTGGGGACAGGGGCCGATTATAATTCACCCCTCCACTTT; CDR3: CASSLGTGADYNSPLHF
D: TRBD2; V: TRBV14; J: TRBJ2-5; size: -; DNA: TGTGCCAGCAGCTCCATGGGAGGGAAGACCCAGTACTTC; CDR3: CASSSMGGKTQYF
D: -; V: TRBV2; J: TRBJ2-2; size: -; DNA: TGTGCCAGCAGCGGGGGATTGTCGACCGGGGAGCTGTTTTTT; CDR3: CASSGGLSTGELFF
D: TRBD1; V: TRBV28; J: TRBJ1-1; size: -; DNA: TGTGCCAGCAGTCCTGCCTCGGGACAGCGAGGCTATCCGGAAGCTTTCTTT; CDR3: CASSPASGQRGYPEAFF
D: TRBD1; V: TRBV19; J: TRBJ1-2; size: -; DNA: TGTGCCAGTAGTACCCATCTCCCGACAGGGGACTATGGCTACACCTTC; CDR3: CASSTHLPTGDYGYTF
D: -; V: TRBV11-1; J: TRBJ1-4; size: -; DNA: TGTGCCAGCAGCCCTCGCCGGAATGAAAAACTGTTTTTT; CDR3: CASSPRRNEKLFF
D: -; V: TRBV7-2; J: TRBJ1-6; size: -; DNA: TGTGCCAGCAGCTTAGGGGGCAGGGCGAATTCACCCCTCCACTTT; CDR3: CASSLGGRANSPLHF
D: -; V: TRBV5-4; J: TRBJ2-7; size: once; DNA: TGTGCCAGCAGTCCCGGGAGCGCTCCCAGGGAGCAGTACTTC; CDR3: CASSPGSAPREQYF
D: TRBD1; V: TRBV28; J: TRBJ2-7; size: -; DNA: TGTGCCAGCAGTTTAGTGGGACAGACCTACGAGCAGTACTTC; CDR3: CASSLVGQTYEQYF
D: TRBD2; V: TRBV19; J: TRBJ2-1; size: -; DNA: TGTGCCAGTAGTTTACGGCGGGAGTCCTACAATGAGCAGTTCTTC; CDR3: CASSLRRESYNEQFF
D: TRBD1; V: TRBV27; J: TRBJ1-1; size: -; DNA: TGTGCCAGCACCCGGGGGACAGGTGAAGCTTTCTTT; CDR3: CASTRGTGEAFF
D: TRBD2; V: TRBV6-2/TRBV6-3; J: TRBJ2-1; size: -; DNA: TGTGCCAGCAGTAAGACTAGCGGGAGGGTGAATGAGCAGTTCTTC; CDR3: CASSKTSGRVNEQFF
D: TRBD2; V: TRBV2; J: TRBJ2-7; size: -; DNA: TGTGCCAGCAGTGGTGACCTAGGACTAGCGGGAAAGTCGAACGAGCAGTACTTC; CDR3: CASSGDLGLAGKSNEQYF
D: TRBD1; V: TRBV11-2; J: TRBJ2-2; size: -; DNA: TGTGCCAGCAGCTTAGATGTGCGGACAGGGTTCACCGGGGAGCTGTTTTTT; CDR3: CASSLDVRTGFTGELFF
D: -; V: TRBV30; J: TRBJ1-1; size: -; DNA: TGTGCCTGGAGTGTACAACTGAACACTGAAGCTTTCTTT; CDR3: CAWSVQLNTEAFF
D: -; V: TRBV28; J: TRBJ2-1; size: -; DNA: TGTGCCAGCCGCCAACTCAATGAGCAGTTCTTC; CDR3: CASRQLNEQFF
D: TRBD1; V: TRBV2; J: TRBJ2-4; size: -; DNA: TGTGCCAGCAGCCGGGACAGGGGAAGGGAGGTTTCGTACTTC; CDR3: CASSRDRGREVSYF
D: TRBD1; V: TRBV7-2; J: TRBJ2-2; size: -; DNA: TGTGCCAGCAGCCGGGACAGCCACACCGGGGAGCTGTTTTTT; CDR3: CASSRDSHTGELFF
D: -; V: TRBV9; J: TRBJ2-2; size: -; DNA: TGTGCCAGCAGCGTAGCTGACCGACAGGATCTTACCGGGGAGCTGTTTTTT; CDR3: CASSVADRQDLTGELFF
D: TRBD2; V: TRBV7-8; J: TRBJ2-2; size: -; DNA: TGTGCCAGCAGCTTACGCGGACTAGCGGGAGGCAGTGGCACCGGGGAGCTGTTTTTT; CDR3: CASSLRGLAGGSGTGELFF
D: TRBD2; V: TRBV13; J: TRBJ2-1; size: -; DNA: TGTGCCAGCAGTCCCGGACTAAGCGGGAGTGTCACCTACAATGAGCAGTTCTTC; CDR3: CASSPGLSGSVTYNEQFF
D: -; V: TRBV11-2; J: TRBJ1-2; size: -; DNA: TGTGCCAGCAGCTTAGCGGAGGCGGAAGGCTACACCTTC; CDR3: CASSLAEAEGYTF
D: -; V: TRBV15; J: TRBJ1-5; size: -; DNA: TGTGCCACCAGCGAAGACAGGTATCAGCCCCAGCATTTT; CDR3: CATSEDRYQPQHF
D: TRBD1; V: TRBV9; J: TRBJ2-7; size: few; DNA: TGTGCCAGCAGCCGTTGGACAGGGCCCGAGCAGTACTTC; CDR3: CASSRWTGPEQYF
D: TRBD1; V: TRBV7-2; J: TRBJ1-5; size: -; DNA: TGTGCCAGCAGCTTAGGAGGGACAGGGGGAAGAGGTCAGCCCCAGCATTTT; CDR3: CASSLGGTGGRGQPQHF
D: -; V: TRBV9; J: TRBJ2-2; size: once; DNA: TGTGCCAGCAGCGTAGTAGACTCCCCGAACACCGGGGAGCTGTTTTTT; CDR3: CASSVVDSPNTGELFF
D: -; V: TRBV27; J: TRBJ1-5; size: many; DNA: TGTGCCAGCAGAAGGGCGGGTAGCAATCAGCCCCAGCATTTT; CDR3: CASRRAGSNQPQHF
D: -; V: TRBV21-1; J: TRBJ1-5; size: few; DNA: TGTGCCAGCAGCAAAGTCGGACAGGGACTAAATCAGCCCCAGCATTTT; CDR3: CASSKVGQGLNQPQHF
D: TRBD2; V: TRBV11-3; J: TRBJ2-1; size: -; DNA: TGTGCCAGCAGCTTAGCCGGGACTAGCGGGTCGGATGAGCAGTTCTTC; CDR3: CASSLAGTSGSDEQFF
D: -; V: TRBV27; J: TRBJ1-2; size: -; DNA: TGTGCCAGCAGTTCGGCGGGTCGACACTATGGCTACACCTTC; CDR3: CASSSAGRHYGYTF
D: -; V: TRBV5-4; J: TRBJ1-1; size: -; DNA: TGTGCCAGCAGCTTGAGGTTGCGGTCCACTGAAGCTTTCTTT; CDR3: CASSLRLRSTEAFF